These 26 T cell receptor beta chains share one sample of origin, sequenced in a study of shared clonotypes between healthy human individuals. Here immunoSEQ multiplex PCR was the method, and the copy in TCRdb shows in-frame clones only, minus some. The sample shows roughly 1,100,000 clones, approximately 68% of them seen only once. The sample taken for sequencing was memory CD4+ T cells sorted from blood. Described subset: CD45RA-negative fraction. These receptors all come from a man between 18 and 35 years old in good health.

This sequence joins TRBV5-1 and TRBJ1-2; D gene uncertain. Deletions cut 2 bases from V and 7 bases from J, with 6 bases between. CDR3 length: 11 amino acids. Germline CDR1 reads SGHRS; CDR2 reads YFSETQ. The DNA for the CDR3 is TGCGCCAGCAGCTTTCGTGGTGGCTACACCTTC. The encoded protein is CASSFRGGYTF.

The CDR3 protein is CASSLAGGLAGRTDTQYF. The CDR3 nucleotides read TGCGCCAGCAGCTTGGCCGGGGGACTAGCGGGACGGACAGATACGCAGTATTTT. The chain is built from TRBV5-1 and TRBJ2-3; 13 nucleotides align to TRBD2. There are 18 residues in the CDR3. V lost 0 bases to trimming and J lost 3 bases; unmatched junction nucleotides: 7. The germline gives CDR1 SGHRS, CDR2 YFSETQ.

This sequence joins TRBV6-5 and TRBJ1-5, with D possibly being TRBD1 (5 bases). CDR1 and CDR2 (germline): MNHEY, SVGAGI. The V and J ends lost 6 bases and 1 base respectively, with 13 bases between them. The CDR3 contains 15 residues. Here the CDR3 reads CASRLRRDSNQPQHF. Here the CDR3 DNA reads TGTGCCAGCAGACTACGCCGGGACAGCAATCAGCCCCAGCATTTT.

Only a few counts were recorded for this clone. The chain is built from TRBV6-5 and TRBJ2-5, with TRBD1 as a possible D gene (6 bases). The CDR3 runs 14 residues. Germline V gene data show CDR1 as MNHEY and CDR2 as SVGAGI. With 2 bases removed from V and 3 bases from J, the gap between germline ends came to 10 bases. The CDR3 DNA sequence: TGTGCCAGCAGTTACACCGACAGGAAAGAGACCCAGTACTTC. Translated: CASSYTDRKETQYF.

The rearrangement links TRBV5-5 to TRBJ1-1; 10 nucleotides align to TRBD1. The CDR3 sequence is 18 residues long. V lost 0 bases and J lost 3; bases outside the gene matches: 11. Germline V CDR1 and CDR2: SGHKS, YYEKEE (reference sequence). The CDR3 DNA reads TGTGCCAGCAGCTTGGCCCGACAGGGGGCGCTTTCATACACTGAAGCTTTCTTT. Protein product: CASSLARQGALSYTEAFF.

The chain carries TRBV10-1 and TRBJ2-2, with 8 nucleotides matching TRBD1. Germline CDR1 is WNHNN and CDR2 is SYGVQD (reference sequence). This CDR3 is 16 amino acids long. V was clipped by 0 bases and J by 4 bases; unmatched bases: 4. CDR3 in amino acids: CASSESGQGATGELFF. The CDR3 bases are TGCGCCAGCAGTGAGTCAGGCCAGGGGGCCACCGGGGAGCTGTTTTTT.

About this clone itself: A single base is all that separates this from a far larger clone, so a read error is likely. The same CDR3 arises from other DNA sequences in this sample as well. CDR3 residues: CSVVRDRGPGELFF. The CDR3 nucleotides are TGTAGCGTTGTAAGGGACAGGGGGCCCGGGGAGCTGTTTTTT. The V gene is TRBV29-1, the J gene TRBJ2-2; 12 bases are a match to TRBD1. From germline, CDR1 is SQVTM and CDR2 ANQGSEA. This CDR3 spans 14 amino acids.

The chain carries TRBV10-3 and TRBJ1-1, with D possibly TRBD1 on 5 matching bases. V lost 5 bases and J 3 bases, leaving 25 bases between the germline ends. The CDR3 has 18 amino acids. CDR1 and CDR2 from the germline V gene are ENHRY and SYGVKD. This chain's CDR3 is CAISPPGGLRGEDTEAFF. The CDR3 nucleotides read TGTGCCATCAGTCCCCCCGGGGGTTTGCGGGGGGAGGACACTGAAGCTTTCTTT.

The chain joins TRBV27 to TRBJ2-6; TRBD1 matches at 9 bases. V shed 5 bases, J shed 0 bases, and the junction held 5 bases outside the gene matches. Germline V gene data show CDR1 as MNHEY and CDR2 as SMNVEV (reference sequence). The CDR3 sequence is 17 residues long. The CDR3 region has the DNA TGTGCCAGCAGTCGGGGACAGGGTGGCTCTGGGGCCAACGTCCTGACTTTC. Residues: CASSRGQGGSGANVLTF.

This chain uses TRBV7-8 with TRBJ1-2; tentative D call: TRBD1 (5 bases). CDR1 and CDR2 from the germline V gene are SGHVS and FQNEAQ. There are 16 residues in the CDR3. Trimming cost V 1 base and J 4 bases, with 16 bases left between them. CDR3 sequence (DNA): TGTGCCAGCAGCTTAGAGTCCTCCGGGGGAATCTATGGCTACACCTTC. It is translated as CASSLESSGGIYGYTF.

The chain is built from TRBV7-9 and TRBJ2-7; 14 bases align to TRBD2. This CDR3 comprises 14 residues. Per the germline V gene, CDR1 is SEHNR and CDR2 is FQNEAQ (reference sequence). V was pared by 5 bases and J by 9 bases, with 6 bases of the junction left unmatched. The CDR3 loop is CASSPGLAGGRQYF. Written as DNA, the CDR3 is TGTGCCAGCAGCCCTGGACTAGCGGGGGGACGGCAGTACTTC.

The rearrangement joins TRBV30 to TRBJ1-6; 9 positions agree with TRBD1. The CDR3 sequence is 14 residues long. Germline CDR1 GTSNPN, CDR2 SVGIG (reference sequence). J gave up 10 bases and V 2 bases, and 6 bases lay outside the gene matches. The CDR3 is CAWSTGGAESPLHF. The CDR3 DNA is TGTGCCTGGAGTACAGGGGGCGCGGAGTCACCCCTCCACTTT.

This clone was detected a few times. V and J are TRBV5-1 and TRBJ2-2, with D uncertain. The V gene lost 2 bases and the J gene lost 6 bases, with 2 bases spanning the gap. The germline CDR1 and CDR2 sequences are SGHRS and YFSETQ. The CDR3 is 11 residues long. The CDR3 DNA reads TGCGCCAGCAGCTTCCCCGGGGAGCTGTTTTTT. This encodes CASSFPGELFF.

This clone was counted a few times. V and J are TRBV4-3 and TRBJ1-1; D call uncertain. Germline CDR1 is LGHNA and CDR2 is YSLEER. Deletions cut 2 bases from V and 1 base from J, with 8 bases between. The CDR3 totals 14 residues. The CDR3 is CASSQNYRNTEAFF. CDR3 nucleotides: TGCGCCAGCAGCCAAAACTACAGGAACACTGAAGCTTTCTTT.

CDR3 sequence (DNA): TGTGCCAGCAGTTTAGGGGTCAGGGGAAACTATGGCTACACCTTC. Protein sequence: CASSLGVRGNYGYTF. V usage is TRBV27 and J usage is TRBJ1-2; tentative D call: TRBD1 (6 bases). V was clipped by 2 bases and J by 2 bases, with 12 bases between them. CDR1 is MNHEY, CDR2 SMNVEV, per germline (reference sequence). The CDR3 runs to 15 residues.

This chain joins TRBV12-2 and TRBJ2-2; TRBD2 reflects the table's D call only, with no check against the DNA. TRBV12-2 is marked as a pseudogene. The CDR3 consists of 16 residues. CDR3 amino acids: CASRPGTSGNTGELFF. For the CDR3, the DNA is TGTGCAAGTCGCCCCGGGACTAGCGGCAACACCGGGGAGCTGTTTTTT.

The CDR3 protein is CASSWRGSGTEAFF. Written as DNA, the CDR3 is TGTGCCAGCAGTTGGCGGGGGTCGGGCACTGAAGCTTTCTTT. The chain joins TRBV27 to TRBJ1-1; perhaps TRBD1 as D (5 bases). Germline CDR1 is MNHEY and CDR2 is SMNVEV (reference sequence). The CDR3 is 14 amino acids. Deletions cut 4 bases from V and 4 bases from J, with 13 bases between.

The gene calls are TRBV27 and TRBJ2-4; 12 nucleotides line up with TRBD2. Germline loops: CDR1 MNHEY, CDR2 SMNVEV (reference sequence). CDR3 length: 17 residues. Trimming took 4 bases from V and 0 from J; bases not matched to a gene: 4. CDR3 residues: CASSSRLAGVAKNIQYF. The CDR3 coding sequence is TGTGCCAGCAGTTCCCGACTAGCGGGGGTAGCCAAAAACATTCAGTACTTC.

The rearrangement links TRBV10-1 to TRBJ2-3; D is unresolved. The CDR3 sequence is 13 residues long. From germline, CDR1 is WNHNN and CDR2 SYGVQD (reference sequence). The germline V and J ends were trimmed by 2 bases and 7 bases, with 10 bases remaining between them. The CDR3 nucleotides read TGCGCCAGCAGTGAGGGGTCTACTAATACGCAGTATTTT. Translation: CASSEGSTNTQYF.

The chain links TRBV19 to TRBJ1-3; D is ambiguous. This CDR3 contains 15 residues. V shed 4 bases and J shed 0 bases, with 10 bases lying between them. CDR1 LNHDA and CDR2 SQIVND come from the germline V gene (reference sequence). This CDR3 reads CASSNEGHSGNTIYF. In DNA, the CDR3 is TGTGCCAGTAGTAACGAGGGCCACTCTGGAAACACCATATATTTT. The whole variable domain, filled in from reference TRBV19 and TRBJ1-3, reads DGGITQSPKYLFRKEGQNVTLSCEQNLNHDAMYWYRQDPGQGLRLIYYSQIVNDFQKGDIAEGYSVSREKKESFPLTVTSAQKNPTAFYLCASSNEGHSGNTIYFGEGSWLTVV.

This chain joins TRBV7-2 and TRBJ1-2; D might be TRBD1 (5 bases). This CDR3 is 13 amino acids long. In germline, CDR1 is SGHTA, CDR2 FQGNSA. V lost 2 bases and J lost 7, with 11 bases in between. CDR3 coding DNA: TGTGCCAGCAGCTTACAGGGCCCTACTGGCTACACCTTC. Amino acid sequence: CASSLQGPTGYTF.

The chain employs TRBV29-1 and TRBJ1-2; weak D call: TRBD1 (5 bases). With 1 base removed from V and 6 bases from J, the gap between germline ends came to 21 bases. This CDR3 region has 16 residues. The germline CDR1 and CDR2 sequences are SQVTM and ANQGSEA. CDR3 in DNA: TGCAGCGTTGAAGGGGTCCTAGGGGTCCAGGGCGATGGCTACACCTTC. Its protein is CSVEGVLGVQGDGYTF.

The chain recombines TRBV30 with TRBJ2-3, with D perhaps assigned TRBD1 or TRBD2 (5 bases each). The CDR3 totals 15 residues. Germline assignment: CDR1 GTSNPN and CDR2 SVGIG (reference sequence). V dropped 4 bases and J dropped 1 base, with 15 bases sitting between them. CDR3 residues: CAWNKGLAGTDTQYF. The DNA of the CDR3 is TGTGCCTGGAATAAGGGGCTAGCCGGCACAGATACGCAGTATTTT. The variable domain in full, with the rest retrieved from reference TRBV30 and TRBJ2-3, is SQTIHQWPATLVQPVGSPLSLECTVEGTSNPNLYWYRQAAGRGLQLLFYSVGIGQISSEVPQNLSASRPQDRQFILSSKKLLLSDSGFYLCAWNKGLAGTDTQYFGPGTRLTVL.

In regard to this clone: An end of the junction differs from the germline gene, which may be a read error. The CDR3 spells CASSSLRGTGELFF. The CDR3 nucleotides read TGTGCTAGCAGCAGTTTGCGGGGCACCGGGGAGCTGTTTTTT. The V gene is TRBV7-7, the J gene TRBJ2-2; D might be TRBD2 (6 bases). The CDR3 extends over 14 amino acids. Germline CDR1 reads SSHAT; CDR2 reads FNYEAQ (reference sequence).

Remarks on this clone: The same CDR3 is also encoded by other DNA sequences in this sample. The chain carries TRBV27 and TRBJ1-1; D is uncertain. CDR3 length: 11 residues. The V and J ends lost 6 bases and 2 bases respectively, with 4 bases between them. The germline gives CDR1 MNHEY, CDR2 SMNVEV (reference sequence). The CDR3 bases are TGTGCCAGCAGGCGTAACACTGAAGCTTTCTTT. This codes for CASRRNTEAFF.

The chain joins TRBV6-6 to TRBJ1-1; D is uncertain. The V end was cut by 6 bases, the J end by 1 base, with 9 bases between. This CDR3 is built from 13 residues. CDR1 is MNHNY and CDR2 is SVGAGI in the germline V gene (reference sequence). CDR3: CASSQVWNTEAFF. Here the CDR3 DNA reads TGTGCCAGCAGCCAGGTCTGGAACACTGAAGCTTTCTTT.